A single T cell receptor (beta chain) is shown here with its context. Its antigen remains unknown. TCRdb's table, derived via immunoSEQ multiplex PCR, lists solely in-frame clones and lacks some. The table shows some 680 clones, with 94% occurring only once. This sample stems from a study of chemoradiotherapy in HPV16-positive cancers. The wider study: Candidate HPV-specific clones and shared TCR motifs came from two HPV16-positive patients.

Germline V gene lookup returns CDR1 MNHEY and CDR2 SMNVEV (reference sequence). The CDR3 sequence is 14 residues long. V dropped 9 bases and J dropped 8; count of bases not matched to a gene: 13. Samples were taken several times over chemoradiotherapy. Study-wide results and caveats: Non-HPV-specific T cells did not expand in tumors during treatment, whereas candidate HPV-specific clones and E7-related motifs did. HPV-responsive T-cell expansion during chemoradiotherapy was linked to improved recurrence-free survival in HPV16-positive patients.

The receptor was isolated from a human donor with HPV-associated anogenital cancer. This chain connects TRBV27 to TRBJ1-2, with 9 bases matching TRBD1. This specimen was tumor tissue, taken from a patient who underwent chemoradiotherapy. CDR3 DNA sequence: TGTGCCAGTCTGAAAGGGGGGGGACAGGGAGGCTACACCTTC. This translates into CASLKGGGQGGYTF.